This TCR beta chain was documented in a study of regulatory T cells in long-lasting Graves disease. Study details: Under 3 months of antithyroid drugs had been taken by newly diagnosed Graves' patients.

General study results and limits: Relative to newly diagnosed Graves' patients, persistent ones had lower TCR diversity.

Ten or more counts support this clonotype. Its matching antigen is unknown. Construction of TCR beta libraries relied on iRepertoire HTBI primers and on Arm-PCR targeting CDR3 regions. Each CDR3 protein gets one entry after TCRdb re-called the multiplex PCR reads with MiXCR. The sample consists of around 500,000 distinct CDR3 sequences, roughly 16% of them appearing once. V lost 8 bases and J 7 bases, leaving 12 bases between the germline ends. The CDR3 runs to 13 residues. Germline assignment: CDR1 KGHSH and CDR2 LQKENI. Time point specified: newly diagnosed GD, antithyroid drugs for less than 3 months. With RNA extracted from PBMCs as input, the TCR library was made. The sample also formed part of further work on T cells in Graves' hyperthyroidism and ophthalmopathy.

The chain joins TRBV18 to TRBJ1-6, with a possible D match to TRBD1 (6 bases). The sample in question was peripheral blood mononuclear cells (PBMCs), obtained at new diagnosis, from a patient treated with antithyroid drugs. The TCR comes from a woman aged 35 to 59 with Graves disease. CDR3 in DNA: TGTGCCAGCAGCCCGGACAGAAATTCACCCCTCCACTTT. This translates into CASSPDRNSPLHF.